This entry concerns a single T cell receptor beta chain. The junction departs from germline at one end; a sequencing error may be responsible. The data are from a study of cytomegalovirus exposure and HLA in healthy donors. A multiplex PCR was run with 60 Vbeta primers and 13 Jbeta primers. Measured with immunoSEQ multiplex PCR; TCRdb has only the in-frame clones, and not every one. The sample yields 73,000 or so clones, roughly four fifths seen once. Per germline, CDR1 SEHNR and CDR2 FQNEAQ (reference sequence). The CDR3 runs 13 residues. V is TRBV7-9 and J is TRBJ2-3; no reliable D call. This sequence originates from a man aged 45-65 years in good health and CMV-seronegative. Sequencing input: PBMCs. This CDR3 reads CASRLAQTDTQYF. The CDR3 DNA sequence: TGTGCCAGCAGATTAGCCCAAACAGATACGCAGTATTTT.